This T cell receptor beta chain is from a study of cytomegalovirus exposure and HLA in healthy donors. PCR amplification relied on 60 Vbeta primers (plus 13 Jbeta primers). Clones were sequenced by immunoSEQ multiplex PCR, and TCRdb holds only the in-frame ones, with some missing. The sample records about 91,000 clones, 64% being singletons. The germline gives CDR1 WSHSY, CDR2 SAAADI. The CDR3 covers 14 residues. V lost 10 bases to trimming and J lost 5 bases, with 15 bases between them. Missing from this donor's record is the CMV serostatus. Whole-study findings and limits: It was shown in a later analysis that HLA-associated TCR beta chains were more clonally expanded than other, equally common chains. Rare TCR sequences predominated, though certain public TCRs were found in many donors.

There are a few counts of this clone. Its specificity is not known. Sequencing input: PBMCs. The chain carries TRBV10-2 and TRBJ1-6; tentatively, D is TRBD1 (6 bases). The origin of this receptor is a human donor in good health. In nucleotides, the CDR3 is TGCGCCATCAAAAGGACAGACAATAATTCACCCCTCCACTTT. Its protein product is CAIKRTDNNSPLHF.